One sample yielded the 8 T cell receptor beta chains listed below, sequenced in a study of OX40 agonist ivuxolimab in advanced cancers. Sequencing was performed with immunoSEQ multiplex PCR; in TCRdb, only in-frame clones are kept and a portion is missing. Counted here are approximately 22,000 clones, about 80% occurring once; the ten biggest clones make up roughly 36%. The sample consisted of CD4+ or CD8+ T cells sorted from blood, taken in a trial of the OX40 agonist ivuxolimab. The source of these receptors is an adult with an advanced solid tumor such as melanoma, head and neck, liver or kidney cancer.

The rearrangement joins TRBV5-8 to TRBJ2-7; tentatively, D is TRBD1 (5 bases). Looked up from germline, CDR1 is SGHTS and CDR2 is YDEGEE. V was cut by 1 base and J by 0 bases, with 8 bases left in between. The CDR3 loop spans 14 amino acids. The CDR3 DNA reads TGTGCCAGCAGCTTGTCCAGGGCCTCCTACGAGCAGTACTTC. Its protein is CASSLSRASYEQYF.

With regard to this clone: This CDR3 is also generated by other DNA sequences in the sample. V and J are TRBV5-4 and TRBJ2-7; no firm D call. CDR3 size: 12 residues. Germline V CDR1 and CDR2: SGHNT, YYREEE (reference sequence). Trimming removed 4 bases at V and 3 bases at J, with 8 bases between. The CDR3 loop is CASSPNSYEQYF. CDR3 DNA sequence: TGTGCCAGCAGCCCAAACAGCTACGAGCAGTACTTC.

This clone was counted only a few times. This chain joins TRBV9 and TRBJ2-1; weak D call: TRBD2 (6 bases). This CDR3 has 15 residues. From germline, CDR1 is SGDLS and CDR2 YYNGEE. Trimming removed 4 bases at V and 3 bases at J, with 14 bases between. This CDR3 reads CASSTGSSDYNEQFF. The CDR3, as DNA: TGTGCCAGCAGCACCGGGAGTTCTGACTACAATGAGCAGTTCTTC.

The genes are TRBV27 and TRBJ2-7; TRBD1 agrees at 8 bases. Trimming cost V 5 bases and J 2 bases; bases outside gene matches: 11. This CDR3 has 16 amino acids. Per the germline V gene, CDR1 is MNHEY and CDR2 is SMNVEV (reference sequence). The CDR3 reads CASSTQNRGSAYEQYF. DNA of the CDR3: TGTGCCAGCAGTACCCAGAACAGGGGGAGTGCCTACGAGCAGTACTTC.

The chain combines TRBV30 with TRBJ2-5; TRBD2 agrees at 9 bases. In germline, CDR1 is GTSNPN, CDR2 SVGIG (reference sequence). The CDR3 is made up of 14 amino acids. J lost 4 bases, V lost 1 base, and 4 bases had no gene match. The CDR3 nucleotides read TGTGCCTGGAGTGCTCTAGCGGGAACAGAGACCCAGTACTTC. It specifies CAWSALAGTETQYF.

The chain couples TRBV11-2 to TRBJ2-3; TRBD2 matches at 8 bases. The J segment lost 6 bases and the V segment lost 4 bases, leaving 12 bases of the junction unmatched. Germline-derived CDR1 and CDR2 are SGHAT and FQNNGV. The CDR3 consists of 16 residues. CDR3 coding DNA: TGTGCCAGCAGCTCTGCCGCGACTAGCGTTCCCGATACGCAGTATTTT. Its protein is CASSSAATSVPDTQYF. The full variable domain, with the rest looked up from reference TRBV11-2 and TRBJ2-3, is EAGVAQSPRYKIIEKRQSVAFWCNPISGHATLYWYQQILGQGPKLLIQFQNNGVVDDSQLPKDRFSAERLKGVDSTLKIQPAKLEDSAVYLCASSSAATSVPDTQYFGPGTRLTVL.

This chain links TRBV10-3 with TRBJ2-5; 11 positions match TRBD1. This CDR3 contains 16 residues. V lost 10 bases, J lost 6 bases, and 16 bases stayed unmatched. Germline V gene sequence: CDR1 ENHRY, CDR2 SYGVKD. In DNA, the CDR3 is TGTGCCACCTCCCAAACCGGGACAGGGGGTTTACAGACCCAGTACTTC. Translating gives CATSQTGTGGLQTQYF.

The chain combines TRBV18 with TRBJ1-5; the D gene is possibly TRBD1 (6 bases). The length of the CDR3 is 14 residues. V lost 6 bases and J 0 bases, leaving 9 bases between the germline ends. CDR1 is KGHSH, CDR2 LQKENI, per germline. The CDR3 sequence: CASSQGISNQPQHF. The CDR3 DNA is TGTGCCAGCTCCCAGGGGATTAGCAATCAGCCCCAGCATTTT.